Listed below are T cell receptor beta chains from one sample, sequenced in a study of graft-versus-host responses after intestinal transplantation. Their antigen targets remain unknown. Clones were read by immunoSEQ multiplex PCR, and TCRdb kept only the in-frame ones, dropping some. Of tens of thousands of clones listed, 85% to 95% are singletons. This material consisted of unstimulated CD8+ T cells sorted from spleen or lymph node cells, taken before intestinal transplant. The source is a human donor who received an intestinal transplant. CDR3s include the opening cysteine and the closing phenylalanine or tryptophan. The order of the fields is V gene, J gene, D gene, clone size, CDR3 protein, CDR3 DNA. The D gene is left open where the match is weak. Expanded clones are given a class, and other clones once, few, many or no size at all.

TRBV5-1	TRBJ2-5	.	once	CASSSPVGQYF	TGCGCCAGCAGCTCCCCGGTGGGCCAGTACTTC
TRBV27	TRBJ2-7	.	.	CASSSPGRPYEQYF	TGTGCCAGCAGTTCCCCGGGGCGTCCCTACGAGCAGTACTTC
TRBV5-6	TRBJ2-1	.	.	CASAYNSYNEQFF	TGTGCCAGCGCGTACAACTCCTACAATGAGCAGTTCTTC
TRBV5-1	TRBJ1-1	.	once	CASSLEGRLNTEAFF	TGCGCCAGCAGCTTGGAGGGACGGCTGAACACTGAAGCTTTCTTT
TRBV28	TRBJ2-7	.	.	CASSLVVTSSYEQYF	TGTGCCAGCAGTTTAGTGGTTACCAGTTCCTACGAGCAGTACTTC
TRBV9	TRBJ1-4	.	.	CASSVGMGETNEKLFF	TGTGCCAGCAGCGTAGGTATGGGTGAGACTAATGAAAAACTGTTTTTT
TRBV28	TRBJ1-1	.	.	CASSLSEIRRHQF	TGTGCCAGCAGTTTATCGGAAATTCGGCGGCACCAATTT
TRBV18	TRBJ2-2	.	.	CASSPPENTGELFF	TGTGCCAGCTCACCACCAGAGAACACCGGGGAGCTGTTTTTT
TRBV9	TRBJ2-3	TRBD2	.	CASSVESGRADTQYF	TGTGCCAGCAGCGTAGAAAGCGGGAGAGCAGATACGCAGTATTTT
TRBV27	TRBJ1-1	.	.	CASSLGYYTEAFF	TGTGCCAGCAGTTTAGGGTATTACACTGAAGCTTTCTTT
TRBV6-1	TRBJ2-1	.	once	CASSELQSLSYNEQFF	TGTGCCAGCAGTGAGCTTCAGAGCCTCTCCTACAATGAGCAGTTCTTC
TRBV19	TRBJ1-1	TRBD1	.	CASSISGQMNTEAFF	TGTGCCAGTAGTATATCGGGACAGATGAACACTGAAGCTTTCTTT
TRBV14	TRBJ2-5	.	.	CASSQGYGPEGETQYF	TGTGCCAGCAGCCAAGGGTACGGTCCAGAGGGAGAGACCCAGTACTTC
TRBV5-4	TRBJ1-1	.	.	CASSPRGTEAFF	TGTGCCAGCAGCCCGAGGGGGACTGAAGCTTTCTTT
TRBV28	TRBJ2-7	TRBD1	.	CASTQTGGSYEQYF	TGTGCCAGCACCCAGACAGGGGGGTCCTACGAGCAGTACTTC
TRBV27	TRBJ1-2	TRBD1	.	CASSSGQPYYGYTF	TGTGCCAGCAGCTCGGGACAGCCTTACTATGGCTACACCTTC
TRBV6-5	TRBJ2-7	.	.	CASSYSNPSYEQYF	TGTGCCAGCAGTTACTCAAATCCCTCCTACGAGCAGTACTTC
TRBV11-2	TRBJ2-7	.	.	CASSHSGIYYEQYF	TGTGCCAGCAGCCACAGTGGGATCTACTACGAGCAGTACTTC
TRBV7-9	TRBJ1-2	.	.	CASSGQGYTF	TGTGCCAGCAGCGGACAGGGCTACACCTTC
TRBV27	TRBJ1-5	.	.	CASSLRGSNQPQHF	TGTGCCAGCAGTTTAAGGGGGAGCAATCAGCCCCAGCATTTT
TRBV30	TRBJ2-1	TRBD2	.	CATQTGTSVHEQFF	TGTGCCACCCAGACAGGGACTAGCGTCCATGAGCAGTTCTTC
TRBV28	TRBJ1-2	.	.	CASTPTLANYGYTF	TGTGCCAGCACCCCTACTTTAGCTAACTATGGCTACACCTTC